The rows below give T cell receptor beta chains drawn from one sample of a study of T cells in Graves' hyperthyroidism and ophthalmopathy. TCRdb reanalysed the multiplex PCR reads using MiXCR and keeps one entry per CDR3 protein. The data show hundreds of thousands of distinct CDR3 sequences, approximately 14% seen once. Source material: blood. These receptor sequences come from a woman aged 25 to 45 with Graves' hyperthyroidism that later progressed to Graves' ophthalmopathy. Both conserved end residues are part of each CDR3.

j_gene | v_gene | CDR3aa
TRBJ2-5 | TRBV9 | CASSVADGWETQYF
TRBJ2-7 | TRBV12-3/TRBV12-4 | CASSREGLHEQYF
TRBJ2-5 | TRBV24-1 | CATHGRPGETQYF
TRBJ1-1 | TRBV11-2 | CASSLDKQGWSTEAFF
TRBJ2-3 | TRBV19 | CASIRREGGTDTQYF
TRBJ2-7 | TRBV6-9 | CASSYNWGTRETAQYF
TRBJ2-2 | TRBV2 | CASRWTQNTGELFF
TRBJ2-7 | TRBV20-1 | CSAWQGLTYEQYF
TRBJ2-7 | TRBV3-1 | CASSQGSSGSLGEQYF
TRBJ1-2 | TRBV3-1 | CASSLRSARGYTF
TRBJ1-2 | TRBV9 | CTSSVDTGRYGYTF
TRBJ2-3 | TRBV19 | CASSTPGKGTDTQYF
TRBJ1-4 | TRBV7-2 | CASSLAPTNEKLFF
TRBJ2-5 | TRBV12-3/TRBV12-4 | CASSSFGLAGGETQYF
TRBJ2-1 | TRBV7-3 | CASSPEGLAEQFF
TRBJ2-1 | TRBV10-3 | CAISESSGLVYNEQFF
TRBJ2-5 | TRBV3-1 | CAISRGPETQYF
TRBJ2-7 | TRBV29-1 | CSVDLAGGYEQYF
TRBJ2-5 | TRBV11-2 | CASSVTGLGETQYF
TRBJ2-3 | TRBV5-4 | CASSLDMAPTDTQYF
TRBJ2-7 | TRBV7-9 | CASSSKAGLEQYF
TRBJ1-1 | TRBV25-1 | CASRNRVTEAFF
TRBJ2-5 | TRBV20-1 | CSAPPPGLAAETQYF
TRBJ1-4 | TRBV11-3 | CASSLGQGREKLFF
TRBJ1-2 | TRBV28 | CASSLGKSNYGYTF
TRBJ2-3 | TRBV4-3 | CASSQDQGTDTQYF
TRBJ2-7 | TRBV11-2 | CASSPLREGEQYF
TRBJ2-5 | TRBV12-3/TRBV12-4 | CASSETGERETQYF
TRBJ2-1 | TRBV13 | CASRQGPTEQFF
TRBJ2-7 | TRBV6-1 | CASRGPGHGSYEQYF
TRBJ2-7 | TRBV2 | CASESPTGIHEQYF
TRBJ2-7 | TRBV7-2 | CASSLDGRSIHEQYF
TRBJ2-2 | TRBV9 | CASSVDPGTSTGELFF
TRBJ2-7 | TRBV12-3/TRBV12-4 | CASSQTGGDYEQYF
TRBJ2-7 | TRBV29-1 | CSVEVSRGQGYEQYF
TRBJ1-1 | TRBV10-3 | CAISGTGGAGTEAFF
TRBJ2-3 | TRBV11-2 | CASSLERLADTQYF
TRBJ2-1 | TRBV5-1 | CASTLRESGNEQFF
TRBJ2-7 | TRBV3-1 | CASSQDRDRGTREQYF
TRBJ2-1 | TRBV9 | CASSVGSGSYNEQFF
TRBJ2-1 | TRBV6-1 | CASSPLLPGLAGPSSYNEQFF
TRBJ2-2 | TRBV18 | CASSPSVANTGELFF
TRBJ2-5 | TRBV6-1 | CASSHLPAGQETQYF
TRBJ1-2 | TRBV27 | CASSFSGPATNYGYTF